This TCR beta chain was recovered during a study of T cells in Graves' hyperthyroidism and ophthalmopathy. The investigators amplified TCR beta CDR3 regions from RNA transcripts. Initially, a first-round RT-PCR of the TCR CDR3 employed the HTBI primer set. A single record per CDR3 protein comes from TCRdb applying MiXCR to the multiplex PCR reads. The sample shows a few hundred thousand distinct CDR3 sequences, 40% to 55% of them seen only once. Germline CDR1 and CDR2: DFQATT and SNEGSKA (reference sequence). The CDR3 sequence is 14 residues long. V was clipped by 7 bases and J by 3 bases; unmatched bases: 7.

This TCR came from a woman aged 18-29 years with Graves' hyperthyroidism. The chain employs TRBV20-1 and TRBJ2-2, with TRBD2 matching over 8 bases. The sequenced sample consisted of peripheral blood or thyroid tissue (not recorded which). DNA for the CDR3: TGCAGTGTGAGGGAGCGGGAGTACACCGGGGAGCTGTTTTTT. Amino acids: CSVREREYTGELFF.